This TCR beta chain derives from a study of T cells in Graves' hyperthyroidism and ophthalmopathy (dated by TCRdb to about 2019). The study in broad terms: Peripheral blood samples were taken at the time of initial diagnosis, prior to any treatment. A discovery cohort of about a hundred patients, approximately 44 with Graves' ophthalmopathy and fewer than 65 with stable Graves' hyperthyroidism, was used to find distinguishing TCR V-J signatures. Whether ophthalmopathy could be predicted prospectively was tested in an independent validation cohort made up of roughly 20 hyperthyroidism patients plus 17 patients who later progressed to ophthalmopathy. The roughly 100 discovery patients were randomly divided into training and test sets at a 7:3 ratio. Thyroid tissue and blood T-cell repertoires from about six Graves' hyperthyroidism patients were also compared in the study. After sampling, hyperthyroidism patients received methimazole starting at 30 mg daily, and ophthalmopathy patients received high-dose intravenous methylprednisolone. According to the paper, TCR Vbeta CDR3 sequencing was carried out on some 130 peripheral blood samples, which came from under 50 ophthalmopathy, around 74 hyperthyroidism and roughly 17 progressor patients. General study outcomes and caveats: Most expanded thyroid clonotypes (frequency above 0.001) were also detected in blood, suggesting blood repertoires may reflect thyroid immune responses. Ophthalmopathy was separated from stable hyperthyroidism by a 13 V-J signature model, with around 90% sensitivity and just over 81% specificity obtained in cross-validation and 80%/75% obtained in testing. In validation, the model predicted progression to ophthalmopathy with roughly 70% sensitivity and about 72% specificity, a median of about six months before onset. Sample size was not statistically predetermined, and investigators were not blinded to group allocation.

Its CDR3 holds 18 amino acids, cysteine through phenylalanine. CDR3 DNA is the only sequence kept; it has 54 bases, read in frame from the first base. Here V drops 1 base and J drops 4 bases, and the junction holds 9 bases not matched to any gene. Sequences LNHNV (CDR1) and YYDKDF (CDR2) are obtained from the germline V gene (reference sequence). This clonotype occurred many times. What this receptor recognizes is not known. Base qualities were left out, and no much larger clone turns up one base away. Ophthalmopathy patients had moderately to severely active disease, with a Clinical Activity Score of 3 or more, a NOSPECS grade of 4 or more, and a disease duration of less than 3 months. Any patient with an uncontrolled infection, another autoimmune disease, pregnancy or lactation was excluded. Diagnoses were established on the basis of clinical symptoms, serum thyroxine and TRAb, thyroid ultrasound, and orbital computed tomography. Ficoll-Paque density gradient centrifugation was used to isolate PBMCs from about 9.4 ml of fresh peripheral blood. Total RNA was extracted using Trizol reagent, and RNA quality was assessed on an Agilent 2100 Bioanalyzer.

The TCR beta CDR3 regions were amplified from the RNA transcripts. For the first round of RT-PCR on the TCR CDR3, the HTBI primer set was used together with the Qiagen OneStep RT-PCR kit. Libraries were constructed in a second round of multiplex PCR, after which size selection and purification were performed. Paired-end sequencing of the libraries was performed with 100 bp reads on an Illumina HiSeq2000. Concerning the study's data processing: SOAPnuke was used to process the raw data, throwing out any read that contained adapters or uncalled bases, had a mean Phred below 15, or lacked an exact constant-primer or identifier match. COPE v1.2.5 was used to merge the high-quality paired reads, and each unique nucleotide sequence was defined as a clonotype. Clonotypes were aligned to IMGT TRBV, TRBD and TRBJ reference segments using MiTCR v1.1. The analysis included only V-J combinations with a frequency above 0.0001, which together covered around 99% of the repertoires. A TCS score was defined as the ratio of F50 (clonal expansion) to E x V (chaos), with BLOSUM62-based TCRdist applied between CDR3 peptides within each V-J. Welch's t-statistics and random forest reduced around 520 V-J features to 10 to 15, which were used in a naive Bayes classifier (R e1071). TCRdb reanalyzed the raw reads on its own, using fastp at Q25 for trimming and MiXCR for clone calling, and kept in-frame beta chains. Rows merge per CDR3 protein into single entries with the most common DNA and genes. Clone size and V and J calls follow TCRdb, not the original study. The sample includes around 390,000 distinct CDR3 sequences, with about 14% observed a single time. Jointly, the top ten make up roughly a fifth of the sample.

Material: blood. Here the chain combines TRBV15 and TRBJ2-1; 11 bases in the middle match TRBD2. This sequence was found in a woman between 25 and 40 years old with Graves' ophthalmopathy. DNA sequence: TGTGCCACCAGCAGAGGACCGACTAGCGGGGCACAATACAATGAGCAGTTCTTC. It translates to CATSRGPTSGAQYNEQFF.